This entry describes one TCR beta chain. The CDR3 extends over 16 amino acids. J lost 4 bases, V lost 6 bases, and 7 bases had no gene match. Germline CDR1 reads SEHNR; CDR2 reads FQNEAQ (reference sequence). The source of the sample is a study of beta chain features in type 1 diabetes. Expressed TCRB transcripts got sequenced, as all isolated RNA was reverse transcribed. Data came from immunoSEQ multiplex PCR; TCRdb stores just in-frame clones and leaves some out. The sample lists approximately 470,000 clones; about 32% were seen once. This sequence originates from a man younger than 30 in good health. J is TRBJ2-3 and V is TRBV7-9, with 13 positions matching TRBD2. The source material was naive CD4+ T cells from blood. The CDR3 bases are TGTGCCAGCAGGAGTACTAGCGGGAGGGGGTCAGATACGCAGTATTTT. Amino acid sequence: CASRSTSGRGSDTQYF. Together with reference TRBV7-9 and TRBJ2-3, the CDR3 gives the full variable domain: DTGVSQNPRHKITKRGQNVTFRCDPISEHNRLYWYRQTLGQGPEFLTYFQNEAQLEKSRLLSDRFSAERPKGSFSTLEIQRTEQGDSAMYLCASRSTSGRGSDTQYFGPGTRLTVL.